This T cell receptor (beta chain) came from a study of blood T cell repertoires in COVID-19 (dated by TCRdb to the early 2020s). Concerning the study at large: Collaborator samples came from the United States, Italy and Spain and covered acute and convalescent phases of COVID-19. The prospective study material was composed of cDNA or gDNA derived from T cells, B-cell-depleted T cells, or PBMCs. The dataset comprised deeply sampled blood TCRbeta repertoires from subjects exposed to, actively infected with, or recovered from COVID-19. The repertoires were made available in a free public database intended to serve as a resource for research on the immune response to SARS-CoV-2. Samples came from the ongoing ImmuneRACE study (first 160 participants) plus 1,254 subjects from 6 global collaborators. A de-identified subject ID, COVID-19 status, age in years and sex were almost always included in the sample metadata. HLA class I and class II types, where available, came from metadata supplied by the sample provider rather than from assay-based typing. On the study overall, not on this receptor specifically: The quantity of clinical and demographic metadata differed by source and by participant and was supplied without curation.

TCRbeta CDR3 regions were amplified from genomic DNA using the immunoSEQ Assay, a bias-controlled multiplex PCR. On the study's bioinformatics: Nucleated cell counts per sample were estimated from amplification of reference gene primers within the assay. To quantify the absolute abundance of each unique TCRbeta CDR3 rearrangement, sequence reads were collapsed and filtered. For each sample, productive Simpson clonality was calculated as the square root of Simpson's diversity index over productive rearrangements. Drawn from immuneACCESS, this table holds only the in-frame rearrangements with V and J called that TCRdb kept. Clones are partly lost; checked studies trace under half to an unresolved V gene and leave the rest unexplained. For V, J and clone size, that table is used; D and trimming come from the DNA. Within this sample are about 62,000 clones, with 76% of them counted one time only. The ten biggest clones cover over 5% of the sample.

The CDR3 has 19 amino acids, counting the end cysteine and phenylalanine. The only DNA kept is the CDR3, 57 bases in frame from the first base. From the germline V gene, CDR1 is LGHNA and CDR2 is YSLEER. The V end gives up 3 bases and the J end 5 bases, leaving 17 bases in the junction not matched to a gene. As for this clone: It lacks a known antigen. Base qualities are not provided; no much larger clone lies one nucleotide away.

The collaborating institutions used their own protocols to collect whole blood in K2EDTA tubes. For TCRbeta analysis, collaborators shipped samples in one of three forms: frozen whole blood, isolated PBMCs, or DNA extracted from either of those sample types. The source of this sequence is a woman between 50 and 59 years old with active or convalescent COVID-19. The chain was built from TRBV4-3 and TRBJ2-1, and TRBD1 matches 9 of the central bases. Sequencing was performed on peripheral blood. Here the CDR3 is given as CASSHLTIGRDREDNEQFF. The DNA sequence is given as TGCGCCAGCAGCCATCTCACGATAGGGAGGGACAGGGAAGACAATGAGCAGTTCTTC.